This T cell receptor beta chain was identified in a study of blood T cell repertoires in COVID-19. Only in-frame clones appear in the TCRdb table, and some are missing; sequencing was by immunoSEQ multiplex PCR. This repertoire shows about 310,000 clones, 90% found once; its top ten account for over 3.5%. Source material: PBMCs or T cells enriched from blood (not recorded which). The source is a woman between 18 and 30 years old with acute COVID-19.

The CDR3 here is CATSDQELPRETYNEQFF. The DNA of the CDR3 is TGTGCCACCAGTGATCAGGAATTACCGCGAGAAACTTACAATGAGCAGTTCTTC. This chain uses TRBV24-1 with TRBJ2-1; unclear D gene. Deletions cut 3 bases from V and 4 bases from J, with 21 bases between. The length of the CDR3 is 18 residues. Looked up from germline, CDR1 is KGHDR and CDR2 is SFDVKD.